These 4 T cell receptor beta chains were sequenced from one sample in a study of blood T cell repertoires in COVID-19. Assay: immunoSEQ multiplex PCR; the TCRdb copy retains only in-frame clones and omits some. The data contain about 13,000 clones, roughly 88% of them singletons. The sequencing sample was made of peripheral blood. These receptors were obtained from a human donor in a cohort sampled during active COVID-19.

The chain recombines TRBV7-8 with TRBJ2-1; TRBD2 agrees at 11 bases. The CDR3 extends over 16 amino acids. Per germline, CDR1 SGHVS and CDR2 FQNEAQ. With V trimmed by 5 bases and J by 6 bases, 9 bases remained unmatched. CDR3 nucleotide sequence: TGTGCCAGCAGCCTTAATCTAGCGGGAGGATCCAATGAGCAGTTCTTC. Its translation: CASSLNLAGGSNEQFF.

The chain uses TRBV28 and TRBJ1-2, with D unresolved. From germline, CDR1 is MDHEN and CDR2 SYDVKM. The CDR3 consists of 15 residues. V was pared by 6 bases and J by 8 bases, with 22 bases between. The CDR3 bases are TGTGCCAGCAGCACCTTCGAAGGGAGAGCGGAGGGCTACACCTTC. Amino acid sequence: CASSTFEGRAEGYTF.

The rearrangement joins TRBV7-9 to TRBJ2-3; D remains unclear. Germline CDR1 SEHNR, CDR2 FQNEAQ (reference sequence). This CDR3 has 15 amino acids. Trimming removed 5 bases from V and 4 bases from J, with 16 bases in between. The CDR3 spells CASSESVIAADTQYF. The CDR3 DNA reads as TGTGCCAGCAGCGAGTCAGTTATAGCAGCAGATACGCAGTATTTT.

The rearrangement uses TRBV28 and TRBJ1-5; 9 bases are a match to TRBD1. Germline V lookup: CDR1 MDHEN, CDR2 SYDVKM. This CDR3 spans 14 amino acids. J was trimmed by 5 bases and V by 7 bases; bases with no gene match: 6. The CDR3 DNA follows: TGTGCCAGCAAAGGGGGGACAGGGCATCAGCCCCAGCATTTT. Translating it yields CASKGGTGHQPQHF.